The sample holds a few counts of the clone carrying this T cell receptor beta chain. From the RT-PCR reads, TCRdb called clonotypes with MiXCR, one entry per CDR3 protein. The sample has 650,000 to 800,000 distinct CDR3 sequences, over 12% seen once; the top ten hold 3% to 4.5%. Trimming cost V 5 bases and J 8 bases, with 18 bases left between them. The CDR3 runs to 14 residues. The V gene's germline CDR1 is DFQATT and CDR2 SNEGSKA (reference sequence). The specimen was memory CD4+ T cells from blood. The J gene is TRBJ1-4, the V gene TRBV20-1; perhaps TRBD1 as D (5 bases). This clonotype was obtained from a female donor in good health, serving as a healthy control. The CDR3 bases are TGCAGTGCTTTCCCTTTTGACGGGGGGGAAAAACTGTTTTTT. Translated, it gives CSAFPFDGGEKLFF.